This entry lists 9 T cell receptor beta chains sequenced from one sample in a study of shared clonotypes between healthy human individuals. Clones were read by immunoSEQ multiplex PCR, and TCRdb kept only the in-frame ones, dropping some. The sample records around 430,000 clones, about 85% being singletons. Input material: PBMCs. These receptors originate from a woman aged 40 to 49 in good health. Some clones in this sample may be carry-over from other donors' samples.

Note on this clone: This CDR3 is also generated by other DNA sequences in the sample. The chain uses TRBV5-1 and TRBJ1-6; D gene unclear. The germline V gene has CDR1 SGHRS and CDR2 YFSETQ. V was trimmed by 0 bases and J by 8 bases, leaving 6 bases between them. The CDR3 contains 13 residues. DNA for the CDR3: TGCGCCAGCAGCTTGGCGGGATATTCACCCCTCCACTTT. Protein product: CASSLAGYSPLHF.

V usage is TRBV5-1 and J usage is TRBJ2-5; 7 positions match TRBD2. Germline-derived CDR1 and CDR2 are SGHRS and YFSETQ. The CDR3 covers 15 residues. Trimming at V came to 1 base and at J to 2 bases, leaving 5 bases not matched to a gene. This CDR3 reads CASSLYGTKQETQYF. CDR3 DNA: TGCGCCAGCAGCTTGTACGGGACTAAACAAGAGACCCAGTACTTC.

This clone was seen just once. The chain is built from TRBV30 and TRBJ2-5; D is undetermined. The J call may be mistaken, given a closer DNA end match to TRBJ2-7. This CDR3 is built from 13 residues. Germline V gene lookup returns CDR1 GTSNPN and CDR2 SVGIG (reference sequence). CDR3 residues: CAWSLRHTYEQYF. The CDR3 DNA reads as TGTGCCTGGTCTTTGCGACACACCTACGAGCAGTACTTC.

This clone appeared a few times. The V call is TRBV14, the J call TRBJ2-7; D might be TRBD1 or TRBD2, each matching 5 bases. The CDR3 is 15 amino acids. Trimming removed 5 bases from V and 0 bases from J, with 14 bases in between. Germline V gene lookup returns CDR1 SGHDN and CDR2 FVKESK. The CDR3 DNA is TGTGCCAGCAGCTTAGGGGACGGGGCCTCCTACGAGCAGTACTTC. This gives the protein CASSLGDGASYEQYF.

To note about this clone: One base away lies a much larger clone, so this may be a sequencing read error. The V gene is TRBV7-9, the J gene TRBJ2-3; no definite D call. The CDR3 extends over 11 amino acids. Germline V lookup: CDR1 SEHNR, CDR2 FQNEAQ (reference sequence). V lost 3 bases and J 5 bases, leaving 3 bases between the germline ends. The CDR3 here is CASSFGDTQYF. Written as DNA, the CDR3 is TGTGCCAGCAGCTTTGGAGATACGCAGTATTTT.

The chain employs TRBV5-1 and TRBJ2-7; TRBD2 matches at 7 bases. The CDR3 has 14 amino acids. Per the germline V gene, CDR1 is SGHRS and CDR2 is YFSETQ. V trimming: 4 bases; J trimming: 8 bases; junction bases outside the gene matches: 12. The chain's CDR3 is CASSQGREFFKQYF. CDR3 nucleotide sequence: TGCGCCAGCAGCCAAGGGCGGGAGTTCTTCAAGCAGTACTTC.

The V and J genes are TRBV18 and TRBJ2-7, with 10 nucleotides matching TRBD2. The V gene end was trimmed by 4 bases and the J gene end by 4 bases; junction bases not matched to a gene: 10. The CDR3 runs to 16 residues. The germline CDR1 and CDR2 sequences are KGHSH and LQKENI. The CDR3 spells CASSLTGLANQYEQYF. The CDR3 nucleotides are TGTGCCAGCTCACTAACGGGACTAGCGAATCAATACGAGCAGTACTTC. Together with reference TRBV18 and TRBJ2-7, the CDR3 gives the full variable domain: NAGVMQNPRHLVRRRGQEARLRCSPMKGHSHVYWYRQLPEEGLKFMVYLQKENIIDESGMPKERFSAEFPKEGPSILRIQQVVRGDSAAYFCASSLTGLANQYEQYFGPGTRLTVT.

This sequence joins TRBV10-3 and TRBJ2-3; weak D call: TRBD2 (5 bases). Germline V gives CDR1 ENHRY, CDR2 SYGVKD. Trimming removed 5 bases from V and 3 bases from J, with 15 bases in between. CDR3 length: 15 amino acids. The CDR3 loop reads CAISNLGPGTDTQYF. The CDR3 nucleotides are TGTGCCATCAGTAACCTCGGACCGGGGACAGATACGCAGTATTTT.

The rearrangement links TRBV9 to TRBJ2-7, with TRBD2 matching 10 bases. Trimming took 2 bases from V and 0 from J; bases not matched to a gene: 2. Germline values: CDR1 SGDLS, CDR2 YYNGEE. The CDR3 is made up of 15 amino acids. CDR3 nucleotides: TGTGCCAGCAGCGTTACTAGCGGGACCTCCTACGAGCAGTACTTC. Its translation is CASSVTSGTSYEQYF.